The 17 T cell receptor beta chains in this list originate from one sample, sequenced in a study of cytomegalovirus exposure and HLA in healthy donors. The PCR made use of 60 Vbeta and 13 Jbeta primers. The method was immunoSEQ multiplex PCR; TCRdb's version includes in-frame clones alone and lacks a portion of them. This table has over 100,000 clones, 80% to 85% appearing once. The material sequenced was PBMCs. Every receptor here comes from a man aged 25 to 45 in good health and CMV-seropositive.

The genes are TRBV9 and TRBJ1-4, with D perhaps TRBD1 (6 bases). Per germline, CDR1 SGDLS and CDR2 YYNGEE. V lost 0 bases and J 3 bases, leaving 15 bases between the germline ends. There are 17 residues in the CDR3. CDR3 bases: TGTGCCAGCAGCGTAGCCGCTAAACAGGGCGCTAATGAAAAACTGTTTTTT. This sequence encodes CASSVAAKQGANEKLFF.

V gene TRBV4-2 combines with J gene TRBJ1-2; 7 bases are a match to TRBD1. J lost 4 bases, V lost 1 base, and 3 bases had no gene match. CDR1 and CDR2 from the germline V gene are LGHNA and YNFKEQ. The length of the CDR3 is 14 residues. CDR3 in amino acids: CASSQAGQPYGYTF. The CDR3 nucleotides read TGTGCCAGCAGCCAAGCGGGACAGCCCTATGGCTACACCTTC.

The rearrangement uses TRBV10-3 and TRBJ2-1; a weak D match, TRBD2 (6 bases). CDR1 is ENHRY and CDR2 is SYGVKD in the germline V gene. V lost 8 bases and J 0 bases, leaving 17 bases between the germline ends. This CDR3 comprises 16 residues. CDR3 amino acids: CAIGKLAPSSYNEQFF. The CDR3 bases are TGTGCCATCGGTAAACTAGCTCCGAGCTCCTACAATGAGCAGTTCTTC.

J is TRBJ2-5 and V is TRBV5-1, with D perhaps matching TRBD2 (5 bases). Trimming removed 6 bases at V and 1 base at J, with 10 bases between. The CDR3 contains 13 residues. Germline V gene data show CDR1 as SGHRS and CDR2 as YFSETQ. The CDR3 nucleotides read TGCGCCAGCACGAGGGCACCCCAAGAGACCCAGTACTTC. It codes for CASTRAPQETQYF.

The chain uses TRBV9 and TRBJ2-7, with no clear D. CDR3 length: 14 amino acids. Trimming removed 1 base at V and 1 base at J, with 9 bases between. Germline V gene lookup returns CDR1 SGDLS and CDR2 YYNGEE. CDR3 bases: TGTGCCAGCAGCGTATATGGCCAATCCTACGAGCAGTACTTC. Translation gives CASSVYGQSYEQYF.

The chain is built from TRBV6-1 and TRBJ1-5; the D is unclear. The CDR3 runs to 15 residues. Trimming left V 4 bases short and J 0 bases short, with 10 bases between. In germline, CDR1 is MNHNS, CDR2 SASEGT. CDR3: CASSGTPYSNQPQHF. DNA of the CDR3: TGTGCCAGCAGTGGGACTCCGTATAGCAATCAGCCCCAGCATTTT.

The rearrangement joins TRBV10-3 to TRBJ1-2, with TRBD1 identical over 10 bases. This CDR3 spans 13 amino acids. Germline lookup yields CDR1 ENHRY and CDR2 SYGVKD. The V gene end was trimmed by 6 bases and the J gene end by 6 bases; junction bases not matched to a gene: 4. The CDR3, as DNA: TGTGCCATCAGCCCAGACAGGGGGCATGGCTACACCTTC. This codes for CAISPDRGHGYTF.

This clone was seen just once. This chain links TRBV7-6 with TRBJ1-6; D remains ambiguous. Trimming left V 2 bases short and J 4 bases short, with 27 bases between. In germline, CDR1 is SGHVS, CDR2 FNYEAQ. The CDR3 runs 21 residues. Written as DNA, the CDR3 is TGTGCCAGCAGCTTATGTAATTATGGCAGGCCTACCCCGCCTTATAATTCACCCCTCCACTTT. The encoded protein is CASSLCNYGRPTPPYNSPLHF.

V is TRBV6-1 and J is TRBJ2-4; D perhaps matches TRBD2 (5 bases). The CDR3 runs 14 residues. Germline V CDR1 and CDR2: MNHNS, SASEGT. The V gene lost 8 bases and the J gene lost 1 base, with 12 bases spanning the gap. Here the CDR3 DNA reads TGTGCCAGCCTAAACCCTAGCGCCAAAAACATTCAGTACTTC. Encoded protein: CASLNPSAKNIQYF.

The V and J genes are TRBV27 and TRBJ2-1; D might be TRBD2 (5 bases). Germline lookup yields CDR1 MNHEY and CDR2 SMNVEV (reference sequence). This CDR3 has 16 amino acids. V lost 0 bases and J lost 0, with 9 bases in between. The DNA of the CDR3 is TGTGCCAGCAGTTTATCGCCGAGCGGCTCCTACAATGAGCAGTTCTTC. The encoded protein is CASSLSPSGSYNEQFF.

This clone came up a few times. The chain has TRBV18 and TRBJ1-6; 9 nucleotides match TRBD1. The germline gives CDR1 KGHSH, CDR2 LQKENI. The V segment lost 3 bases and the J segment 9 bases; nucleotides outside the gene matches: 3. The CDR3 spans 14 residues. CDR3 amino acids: CASSPGTGSSPLHF. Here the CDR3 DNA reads TGTGCCAGCTCACCCGGGACAGGGTCTTCACCCCTCCACTTT.

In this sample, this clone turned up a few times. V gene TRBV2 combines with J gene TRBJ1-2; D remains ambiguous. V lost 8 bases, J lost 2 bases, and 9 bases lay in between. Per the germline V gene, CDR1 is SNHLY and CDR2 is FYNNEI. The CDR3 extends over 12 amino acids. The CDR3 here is CASFRGNYGYTF. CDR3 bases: TGTGCCAGCTTCAGAGGGAACTATGGCTACACCTTC.

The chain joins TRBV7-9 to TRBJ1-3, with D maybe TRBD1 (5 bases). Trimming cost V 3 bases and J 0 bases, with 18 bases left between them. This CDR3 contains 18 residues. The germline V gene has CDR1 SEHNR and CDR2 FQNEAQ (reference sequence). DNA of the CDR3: TGTGCCAGCAGCTTGCCCCCCGGGAGGGGATACTCTGGAAACACCATATATTTT. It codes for CASSLPPGRGYSGNTIYF.

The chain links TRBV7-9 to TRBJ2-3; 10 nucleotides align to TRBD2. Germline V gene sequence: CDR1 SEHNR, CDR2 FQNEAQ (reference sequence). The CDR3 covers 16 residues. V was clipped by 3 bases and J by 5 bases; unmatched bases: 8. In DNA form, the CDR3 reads TGTGCCAGCAGCTTTCTAGCGGGAGTCGTGCTAGATACGCAGTATTTT. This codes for CASSFLAGVVLDTQYF. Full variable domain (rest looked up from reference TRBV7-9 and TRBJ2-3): DTGVSQNPRHKITKRGQNVTFRCDPISEHNRLYWYRQTLGQGPEFLTYFQNEAQLEKSRLLSDRFSAERPKGSFSTLEIQRTEQGDSAMYLCASSFLAGVVLDTQYFGPGTRLTVL.

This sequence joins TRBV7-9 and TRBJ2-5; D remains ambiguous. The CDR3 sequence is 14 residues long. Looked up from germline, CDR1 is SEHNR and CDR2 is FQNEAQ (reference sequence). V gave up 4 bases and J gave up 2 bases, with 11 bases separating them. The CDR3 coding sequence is TGTGCCAGCAGCTCCCAGTCCCCACAAGAGACCCAGTACTTC. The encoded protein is CASSSQSPQETQYF.

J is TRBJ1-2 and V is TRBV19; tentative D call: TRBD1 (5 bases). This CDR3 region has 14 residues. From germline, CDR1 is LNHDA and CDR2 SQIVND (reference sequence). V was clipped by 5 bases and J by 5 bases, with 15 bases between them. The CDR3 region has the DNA TGTGCCAGTAGTCTATCCGGGACTGCGTATGGCTACACCTTC. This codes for CASSLSGTAYGYTF.

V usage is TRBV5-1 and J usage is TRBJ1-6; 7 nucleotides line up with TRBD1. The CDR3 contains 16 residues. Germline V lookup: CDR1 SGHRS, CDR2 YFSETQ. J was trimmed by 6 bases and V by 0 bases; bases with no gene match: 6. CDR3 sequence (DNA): TGCGCCAGCAGCTTGGATGACAGGGTGGGTAATTCACCCCTCCACTTT. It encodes CASSLDDRVGNSPLHF.